The next 17 T cell receptor beta chains were all read from a single sample in a study of blood T cell repertoires in COVID-19. The repertoire was sequenced with immunoSEQ multiplex PCR; TCRdb's copy has only in-frame clones and lacks some. Of 130,000 to 150,000 clones in the sample, 79% were seen once. Sequencing was performed on peripheral blood. The receptors were sampled from a man aged 45-65 years with active or convalescent COVID-19.

V gene TRBV19 combines with J gene TRBJ2-1, with 10 positions matching TRBD2. There are 14 residues in the CDR3. Per germline, CDR1 LNHDA and CDR2 SQIVND (reference sequence). The J segment lost 4 bases and the V segment lost 7 bases, leaving 4 bases of the junction unmatched. CDR3 in DNA: TGTGCCAGTAAGCCAGCGGGAGGGTACAATGAGCAGTTCTTC. It is translated as CASKPAGGYNEQFF.

The chain uses TRBV4-2 and TRBJ2-1, with D tentatively TRBD2 (5 bases). The CDR3 is 17 amino acids. Germline values: CDR1 LGHNA, CDR2 YNFKEQ. V dropped 2 bases and J dropped 0 bases, with 14 bases sitting between them. The CDR3 sequence is CASSQLDLLSSYNEQFF. In nucleotides, the CDR3 is TGTGCCAGCAGCCAATTGGACTTATTAAGCTCCTACAATGAGCAGTTCTTC.

The rearrangement links TRBV7-8 to TRBJ2-2, with TRBD1 identical over 9 bases. Germline V CDR1 and CDR2: SGHVS, FQNEAQ. The J segment lost 5 bases and the V segment lost 5 bases, leaving 6 bases of the junction unmatched. This CDR3 is built from 15 residues. This chain's CDR3 is CASSGKGTGTGELFF. The CDR3 DNA is TGTGCCAGCAGCGGGAAAGGGACAGGGACCGGGGAGCTGTTTTTT. Full variable domain (outside the CDR3, taken from reference TRBV7-8 and TRBJ2-2): GAGVSQSPRYKVAKRGQDVALRCDPISGHVSLFWYQQALGQGPEFLTYFQNEAQLDKSGLPSDRFFAERPEGSVSTLKIQRTQQEDSAVYLCASSGKGTGTGELFFGEGSRLTVL.

CDR3 amino acids: CASSPGAGGEKLFF. In DNA, the CDR3 is TGTGCCAGCAGCCCCGGGGCCGGAGGGGAAAAACTGTTTTTT. The chain carries TRBV9 and TRBJ1-4, with D perhaps matching TRBD1 (5 bases). The V gene's germline CDR1 is SGDLS and CDR2 YYNGEE. The V end was cut by 4 bases, the J end by 8 bases, with 15 bases between. The CDR3 consists of 14 residues.

This clone was observed a few times. For the CDR3, the DNA is TGTGCCAGCAGCTCTACCGGGACACAAAAAGAGACCCAGTACTTC. Amino acids: CASSSTGTQKETQYF. The gene calls are TRBV9 and TRBJ2-5; weak D call: TRBD1 (6 bases). Germline CDR1 reads SGDLS; CDR2 reads YYNGEE. The CDR3 is 15 residues long. V was pared by 4 bases and J by 3 bases, with 16 bases between.

The chain joins TRBV7-9 to TRBJ2-7, with TRBD1 matching over 9 bases. Looked up from germline, CDR1 is SEHNR and CDR2 is FQNEAQ (reference sequence). The CDR3 spans 16 residues. Unmatched junction bases numbered 9, after V lost 3 bases and J lost 3 bases. This CDR3 is CASSFQPDRGGYEQYF. DNA for the CDR3: TGTGCCAGCAGCTTTCAACCGGACAGGGGTGGCTACGAGCAGTACTTC.

This chain connects TRBV6-5 to TRBJ2-7; D call uncertain. Germline CDR1 reads MNHEY; CDR2 reads SVGAGI. Trimming stripped 9 bases from V and 3 bases from J, with 15 bases between. The CDR3 loop spans 13 amino acids. For the CDR3, the DNA is TGTGCCAGTTCCCCCGGTGCCCTCTACGAGCAGTACTTC. It translates to CASSPGALYEQYF.

This chain links TRBV27 with TRBJ1-5, with D unclear. The ends were cut back, 5 bases at V and 4 bases at J, with 9 bases in the middle. CDR1 and CDR2 (germline): MNHEY, SMNVEV (reference sequence). The CDR3 runs to 13 residues. The CDR3 DNA follows: TGTGCCAGCAGTGTGCGGTCGAATCAGCCCCAGCATTTT. It encodes CASSVRSNQPQHF.

The V and J genes are TRBV27 and TRBJ1-2, with 11 nucleotides matching TRBD1. Germline V gene lookup returns CDR1 MNHEY and CDR2 SMNVEV (reference sequence). V trimming: 7 bases; J trimming: 2 bases; junction bases outside the gene matches: 9. The CDR3 spans 16 residues. CDR3 sequence (DNA): TGTGCCAGCACCTTCATCGGACAGGGGGCGAACTATGGCTACACCTTC. Its protein is CASTFIGQGANYGYTF.

This chain joins TRBV10-2 and TRBJ2-3, with 15 bases identical to TRBD2. Trimming took 8 bases from V and 5 from J; bases not matched to a gene: 5. This CDR3 has 15 residues. CDR1 and CDR2 (germline): WSHSY, SAAADI. The CDR3 loop is CASAPGLAGGDTQYF. In DNA form, the CDR3 reads TGCGCCAGCGCCCCGGGACTAGCGGGAGGAGATACGCAGTATTTT.

J is TRBJ2-3 and V is TRBV29-1; TRBD2 agrees at 7 bases. Germline V gene lookup returns CDR1 SQVTM and CDR2 ANQGSEA. The junction had 4 bases not matched to a gene; V was cut back by 7 bases and J by 0 bases. The CDR3 totals 13 residues. The DNA for the CDR3 is TGCAGCGCCGAGCGGGATAGCACAGATACGCAGTATTTT. As protein: CSAERDSTDTQYF.

The rearrangement links TRBV28 to TRBJ2-1, with D tentatively TRBD2 (5 bases). CDR1 and CDR2 from the germline V gene are MDHEN and SYDVKM. V lost 8 bases and J 4 bases, leaving 9 bases between the germline ends. This CDR3 contains 12 residues. CDR3 sequence reads: CASSWTYNEQFF. The CDR3, as DNA: TGTGCCAGCTCATGGACTTACAATGAGCAGTTCTTC.

This clone was seen a few times. The rearrangement links TRBV7-9 to TRBJ1-3; tentative D call: TRBD1 (5 bases). CDR3 size: 15 residues. Germline V lookup: CDR1 SEHNR, CDR2 FQNEAQ (reference sequence). Trimming took 5 bases from V and 1 from J, leaving 12 bases between them. CDR3 amino acids: CASSPGGSSGNTIYF. CDR3 nucleotide sequence: TGTGCCAGCAGCCCCGGGGGGTCTTCTGGAAACACCATATATTTT.

The rearrangement joins TRBV6-2 or TRBV6-3 to TRBJ2-7; 9 nucleotides match TRBD1. Germline assignment: CDR1 MNHEY and CDR2 SVGEGT. CDR3 length: 16 residues. The V and J ends lost 5 bases and 3 bases, in that order; junction bases with no gene match: 11. This CDR3 is CASSQDRGLQYYEQYF. CDR3 coding DNA: TGTGCCAGCAGTCAAGACAGGGGGTTACAATACTACGAGCAGTACTTC.

The chain uses TRBV27 and TRBJ1-2; D is perhaps TRBD1 (6 bases). There are 14 residues in the CDR3. Trimming removed 1 base from V and 2 bases from J, with 8 bases in between. Germline CDR1 and CDR2: MNHEY and SMNVEV (reference sequence). The CDR3 region is CASSLLGTNYGYTF. The DNA of the CDR3 is TGTGCCAGCAGTTTATTGGGGACAAACTATGGCTACACCTTC.

This clone was counted only a few times. The V gene is TRBV27, the J gene TRBJ2-7; 11 bases fit TRBD1. The CDR3 runs 15 residues. V gave up 6 bases and J gave up 1 base; unmatched junction bases: 5. In germline, CDR1 is MNHEY, CDR2 SMNVEV (reference sequence). CDR3 region: CASRLGTGGSYEQYF. The CDR3 nucleotides are TGTGCCAGCAGACTTGGGACAGGGGGATCCTACGAGCAGTACTTC.

V is TRBV27 and J is TRBJ1-4; possibly TRBD1 for D (6 bases). V shed 3 bases and J shed 8 bases, with 22 bases lying between them. This CDR3 has 17 amino acids. Germline CDR1 MNHEY, CDR2 SMNVEV (reference sequence). CDR3 in amino acids: CASSFLPLQGGGEKLFF. The DNA of the CDR3 is TGTGCCAGCAGTTTCTTACCCTTACAGGGAGGGGGAGAAAAACTGTTTTTT.